Included here is one T cell receptor (beta chain) sequence, with context. No antigen is known for it. The CDR3 sequence is 11 residues long. V was pared by 5 bases and J by 3 bases, with 8 bases between. Germline V gives CDR1 DFQATT, CDR2 SNEGSKA (reference sequence). The data belong to a study of T cell responses to AZD1222 COVID-19 vaccine. Whole-study results and caveats: Rises in breadth and depth of Spike-specific TCRs came after two AZD1222 doses.

Profiling relied on immunoSEQ multiplex PCR, and the TCRdb table lists in-frame clones only, not all of them. The sample lists about 56,000 clones; around 85% were seen once. Sequencing was performed on peripheral blood, taken on day 0 of AZD1222 vaccination. J is TRBJ2-7 and V is TRBV20-1; maybe TRBD2 (6 bases). The receptor comes from an adult in good health. The CDR3 here is CSAGGVYEQYF. DNA for the CDR3: TGCAGTGCTGGAGGGGTCTACGAGCAGTACTTC.